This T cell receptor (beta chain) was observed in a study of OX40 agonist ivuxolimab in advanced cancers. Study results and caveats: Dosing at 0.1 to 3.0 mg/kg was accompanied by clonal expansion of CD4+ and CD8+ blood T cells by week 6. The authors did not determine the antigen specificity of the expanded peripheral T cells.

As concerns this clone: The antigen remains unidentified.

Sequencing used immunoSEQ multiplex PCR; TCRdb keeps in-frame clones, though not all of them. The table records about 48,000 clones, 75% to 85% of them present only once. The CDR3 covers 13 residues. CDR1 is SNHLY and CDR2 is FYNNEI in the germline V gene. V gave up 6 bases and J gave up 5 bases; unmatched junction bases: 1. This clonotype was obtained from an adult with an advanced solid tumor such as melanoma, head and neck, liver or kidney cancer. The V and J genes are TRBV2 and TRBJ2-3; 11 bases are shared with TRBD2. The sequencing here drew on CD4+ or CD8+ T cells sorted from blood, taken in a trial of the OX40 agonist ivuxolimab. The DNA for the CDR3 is TGTGCCAGCAGGACTAGCGGGGTAGATACGCAGTATTTT. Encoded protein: CASRTSGVDTQYF. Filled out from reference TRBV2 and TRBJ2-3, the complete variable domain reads EPEVTQTPSHQVTQMGQEVILRCVPISNHLYFYWYRQILGQKVEFLVSFYNNEISEKSEIFDDQFSVERPDGSNFTLKIRSTKLEDSAMYFCASRTSGVDTQYFGPGTRLTVL.